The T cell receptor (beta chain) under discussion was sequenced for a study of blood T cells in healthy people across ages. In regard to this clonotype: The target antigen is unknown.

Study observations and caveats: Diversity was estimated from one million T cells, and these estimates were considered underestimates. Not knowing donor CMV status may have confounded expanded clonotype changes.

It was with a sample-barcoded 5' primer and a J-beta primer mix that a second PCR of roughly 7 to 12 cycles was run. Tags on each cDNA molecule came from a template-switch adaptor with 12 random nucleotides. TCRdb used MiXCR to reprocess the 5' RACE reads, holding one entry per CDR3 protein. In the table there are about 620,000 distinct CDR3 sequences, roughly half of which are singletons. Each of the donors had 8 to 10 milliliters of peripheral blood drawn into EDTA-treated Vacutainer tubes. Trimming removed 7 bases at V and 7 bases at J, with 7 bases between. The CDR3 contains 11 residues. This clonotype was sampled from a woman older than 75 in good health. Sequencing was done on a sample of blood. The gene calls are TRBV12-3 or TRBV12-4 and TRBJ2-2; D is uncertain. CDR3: CASTEVGELFF. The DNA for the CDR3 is TGTGCCAGCACAGAGGTCGGGGAGCTGTTTTTT.